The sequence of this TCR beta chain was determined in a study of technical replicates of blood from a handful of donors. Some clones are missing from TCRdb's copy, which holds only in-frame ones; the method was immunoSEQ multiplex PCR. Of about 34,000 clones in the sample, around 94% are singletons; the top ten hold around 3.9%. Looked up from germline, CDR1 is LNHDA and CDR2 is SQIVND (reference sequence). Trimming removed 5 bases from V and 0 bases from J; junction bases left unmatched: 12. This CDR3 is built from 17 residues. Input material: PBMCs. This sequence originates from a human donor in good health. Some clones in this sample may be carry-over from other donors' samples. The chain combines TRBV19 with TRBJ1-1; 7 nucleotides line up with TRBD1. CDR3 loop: CASSPSSRGRLNTEAFF. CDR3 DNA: TGTGCCAGTAGTCCGTCAAGTAGGGGGCGGCTGAACACTGAAGCTTTCTTT.